The rows below give T cell receptor beta chains drawn from one sample of a study of cytotoxic CD8 clonotypes in ibrutinib-treated CLL. Sequenced by immunoSEQ multiplex PCR; TCRdb stores in-frame clones only, minus some. The sample records about 140,000 clones, 77% being singletons. Sequenced here: PBMCs, sampled after 12 months of ibrutinib treatment. The receptors derive from a human donor with chronic lymphocytic leukemia. Both conserved end residues are trimmed from each CDR3.

V	J	CDR3
TRBV10-3	TRBJ1-5	ATGTFDSNQPQH
TRBV6-1	TRBJ2-1	ASSELALRSWDYNEQF
TRBV19	TRBJ1-2	ASSIGTGGIYGYT
TRBV19	TRBJ2-1	ASSIRAPNEQF
TRBV6-6	TRBJ1-2	ASSYSGPQTGIGYT
TRBV4-2	TRBJ1-1	ASSQDMTEAF
TRBV5-1	TRBJ2-7	ASSSKGQTSSYEQY
TRBV13	TRBJ2-3	ASSINPDTQY
TRBV6-1	TRBJ2-1	ASSGGDSYNEQF
TRBV27	TRBJ2-1	ASSSVGELAGYNEQF